These 18 T cell receptor beta chains were sequenced from one sample in a study of blood T cells in healthy people across ages. Through a sample-barcoded 5' primer and a J-beta primer mix, a second PCR was run for roughly 6 to 12 cycles. TCRdb fed the 5' RACE reads into MiXCR, producing one record per CDR3 protein. The sample carries some 1.1 million distinct CDR3 sequences, 30% to 40% recorded once. The sequencing sample was made of blood. These receptors all come from a man aged 18 to 30 in good health.

This clonotype appeared a single time. The chain uses TRBV24-1 and TRBJ1-2, with TRBD1 matching 12 bases. This CDR3 region has 17 residues. In germline, CDR1 is KGHDR, CDR2 SFDVKD. With 10 bases clipped from V and 2 bases from J, the junction kept 13 bases outside the gene matches. The CDR3 region is CATEGQGAPTGNYGYTF. The CDR3 nucleotides are TGTGCCACGGAGGGACAGGGGGCTCCCACCGGGAACTATGGCTACACCTTC.

The chain links TRBV9 to TRBJ2-4, with 8 bases lining up with TRBD2. Unmatched junction bases numbered 4, after V lost 4 bases and J lost 7 bases. This CDR3 is built from 13 residues. CDR1 is SGDLS, CDR2 YYNGEE, per germline. The CDR3 sequence: CASSSPGGNIQYF. The CDR3 DNA reads TGTGCCAGCAGCTCGCCGGGGGGGAACATTCAGTACTTC.

The chain couples TRBV14 to TRBJ2-5, with a tentative D call TRBD1 (6 bases). CDR1 is SGHDN and CDR2 is FVKESK in the germline V gene. The CDR3 is 15 amino acids. V lost 3 bases to trimming and J lost 5 bases, with 16 bases between them. CDR3: CASSHRTGTGETQYF. The CDR3 nucleotides read TGTGCCAGCAGCCACAGAACAGGGACCGGCGAGACCCAGTACTTC.

Note on this clonotype: An end of the junction differs from the germline gene, which may be a read error. The V call is TRBV7-9, the J call TRBJ2-1, with 11 bases that match TRBD1. From germline, CDR1 is SEHNR and CDR2 FQNEAQ (reference sequence). There are 14 residues in the CDR3. CDR3 amino acids: CASSQGTGGREQFF. The CDR3 DNA is TGTGCCAGCAGCCAGGGGACAGGGGGTCGTGAGCAATTCTTC.

This clonotype has only a few counts. The chain is built from TRBV5-1 and TRBJ2-6; no firm D call. The CDR3 spans 14 residues. CDR1 and CDR2 (germline): SGHRS, YFSETQ. V was clipped by 8 bases and J by 3 bases, with 12 bases between them. The CDR3 region has the DNA TGCGCCAGGTCACAGAATCATGGGGCCAACGTCCTGACTTTC. This sequence encodes CARSQNHGANVLTF. Full variable domain (missing parts from reference TRBV5-1 and TRBJ2-6): KAGVTQTPRYLIKTRGQQVTLSCSPISGHRSVSWYQQTPGQGLQFLFEYFSETQRNKGNFPGRFSGRQFSNSRSEMNVSTLELGDSALYLCARSQNHGANVLTFGAGSRLTVL.

The chain couples TRBV2 to TRBJ1-4; possible D gene TRBD1, 5 bases. The CDR3 has 10 residues. V gave up 11 bases and J gave up 7 bases, with 8 bases separating them. Germline CDR1 and CDR2: SNHLY and FYNNEI. The CDR3 coding sequence is TGTGCCGGGAGGGGTGAAAAACTGTTTTTT. Its protein product is CAGRGEKLFF.

The chain combines TRBV27 with TRBJ2-7; 7 nucleotides agree with TRBD1. CDR3 length equals 16 residues. V lost 6 bases, J lost 3 bases, and 14 bases stayed unmatched. In germline, CDR1 is MNHEY, CDR2 SMNVEV (reference sequence). CDR3: CASRGQNNRSRYEQYF. The CDR3 bases are TGTGCCAGCAGGGGACAGAACAACCGCTCCCGCTACGAGCAGTACTTC.

The chain employs TRBV2 and TRBJ1-5; a possible D gene is TRBD1 (5 bases). Trimming stripped 1 base from V and 11 bases from J, with 21 bases between. Germline CDR1 and CDR2: SNHLY and FYNNEI. This CDR3 has 16 amino acids. CDR3 nucleotide sequence: TGTGCCAGCAGTGAAGAGGGTATGGGCTCTTGGGGGACCCAGCATTTT. The encoded protein is CASSEEGMGSWGTQHF.

This clonotype was seen a handful of times. The chain recombines TRBV6-1 with TRBJ1-5; D not certain. The CDR3 extends over 15 amino acids. The germline V gene has CDR1 MNHNS and CDR2 SASEGT. V gave up 6 bases and J gave up 1 base, with 13 bases separating them. The CDR3 here is CASRYRVVSNQPQHF. The CDR3 region has the DNA TGTGCCAGCAGATACCGGGTCGTAAGCAATCAGCCCCAGCATTTT.

In its sample, this clonotype was seen many times. The V call is TRBV7-2, the J call TRBJ2-1; perhaps TRBD1 as D (6 bases). CDR3 length equals 15 residues. Trimming cost V 5 bases and J 5 bases, with 16 bases left between them. CDR1 is SGHTA, CDR2 FQGNSA, per germline. The DNA of the CDR3 is TGTGCCAGCAGCGCCAGCTGGGGGCTCCACAATGAGCAGTTCTTC. Its protein product is CASSASWGLHNEQFF.

The chain combines TRBV12-3 or TRBV12-4 with TRBJ2-4, with TRBD1 as a possible D gene (6 bases). CDR3 size: 16 residues. V was pared by 6 bases and J by 0 bases, with 15 bases between. The CDR3 is CASSEGTREAKNIQYF. The DNA of the CDR3 is TGTGCCAGCAGCGAGGGGACAAGGGAAGCCAAAAACATTCAGTACTTC.

The chain is built from TRBV6-5 and TRBJ2-1; D not certain. Trimming stripped 2 bases from V and 0 bases from J, with 8 bases between. There are 15 residues in the CDR3. CDR1 and CDR2 (germline): MNHEY, SVGAGI. The CDR3 DNA reads as TGTGCCAGCAGTTACGGAGTAAGCTCCTACAATGAGCAGTTCTTC. It specifies CASSYGVSSYNEQFF.

The rearrangement uses TRBV5-5 and TRBJ1-2; 7 positions agree with TRBD1. The CDR3 covers 14 residues. Germline trimming cut 4 bases from V and 4 bases from J; bases unmatched to any gene: 7. The germline CDR1 and CDR2 sequences are SGHKS and YYEKEE (reference sequence). CDR3 loop: CASSGDSNVYGYTF. CDR3 DNA sequence: TGTGCCAGCAGCGGGGACAGCAACGTCTATGGCTACACCTTC.

This clonotype was detected a few times. In nucleotides, the CDR3 is TGTGCCAGGAGGGAGGGGTTTGCCGATGAACCTTATTCACCCCTCCACTTT. Residues: CARREGFADEPYSPLHF. The chain employs TRBV27 and TRBJ1-6, with a tentative D call TRBD1 (5 bases). Germline CDR1 reads MNHEY; CDR2 reads SMNVEV (reference sequence). CDR3 size: 17 residues. V dropped 9 bases and J dropped 8 bases, with 26 bases sitting between them.

J is TRBJ2-5 and V is TRBV5-1, with 10 bases fitting TRBD2. The CDR3 totals 16 residues. The V gene's germline CDR1 is SGHRS and CDR2 YFSETQ. V lost 1 base to trimming and J lost 5 bases; unmatched junction nucleotides: 8. The CDR3 DNA is TGCGCCAGCAGCTTGTCGGCGACTAGCGGGCTGGAGACCCAGTACTTC. It encodes CASSLSATSGLETQYF.

This clonotype was found a few times. The chain carries TRBV12-3 or TRBV12-4 and TRBJ1-2; no clear D. The CDR3 loop spans 12 amino acids. Between the trimmed V and J ends, which lost 6 bases and 7 bases, there was a span of 12 bases. The CDR3: CASSPGVGGYTF. Written as DNA, the CDR3 is TGTGCCAGCAGCCCCGGCGTCGGTGGCTACACCTTC.

This chain joins TRBV20-1 and TRBJ2-5; D is possibly TRBD1 (6 bases). The DNA end is a closer match to TRBJ2-7, so the J assignment may be wrong. Per the germline V gene, CDR1 is DFQATT and CDR2 is SNEGSKA (reference sequence). The CDR3 is 15 amino acids. The CDR3, as DNA: TGCAGTGCTAGAGATCGGGCAGGGGTGTTTCCCGAGCAGTACTTC. It is translated as CSARDRAGVFPEQYF.

Only a few counts were recorded for this clonotype. CDR3 region: CSARYPSGPDTQYF. In DNA form, the CDR3 reads TGCAGTGCTAGGTATCCCTCGGGGCCAGATACGCAGTATTTT. This chain connects TRBV20-1 to TRBJ2-3; D may match TRBD1 or TRBD2 (5 bases each). Germline assignment: CDR1 DFQATT and CDR2 SNEGSKA (reference sequence). Trimming pared 3 bases from V and 4 bases from J, leaving 14 bases between. CDR3 length equals 14 residues.